This record covers a single T cell receptor beta chain. It has no known antigen specificity. Trimming removed 2 bases from V and 2 bases from J, leaving 14 bases between the germline ends. The CDR3 has 15 amino acids, counting the end cysteine and phenylalanine. Left in the record is the CDR3 DNA by itself, 45 bases read in frame from the first base. Sequences SGHDT (CDR1) and YYEEEE (CDR2) are obtained from the germline V gene. The library was built by means of the immunoSEQ multiplex PCR assay. A mixture of 60 forward primers for TCR Vbeta segments and 13 reverse primers for TCR Jbeta segments was used in the multiplex PCR. Amplification of the CDR3 region of rearranged TCR beta genes was performed with a multiplex PCR assay on genomic DNA. On the Illumina HiSeq System, the amplified TCR beta libraries were sequenced as 87-base-pair reads. For the original study's pipeline: A later analysis counted some 80 million unique TCR beta chains across the 666 repertoires, and 10 million to 12 million of these chains were shared by at least two donors. Raw reads were error-corrected and collapsed into unique sequences with a nearest-neighbor algorithm that merged closely related sequences to remove PCR and sequencing errors. CDR3 sequences were aligned to IMGT reference sequences to assign V, D and J gene segments. For a sequence to be retained, at least a six-nucleotide match to both a V gene segment and a J gene segment was required. Rearrangements were classified as productive when the CDR3 lacked stop codons and remained in frame with V and J, and all other rearrangements were classified as non-productive. Following IMGT convention, CDR3 was defined as the stretch from the second conserved V-encoded cysteine up to the conserved J-encoded phenylalanine. The earlier analysis of 450 to 750 of the donors excluded any sequence lacking an unambiguous match to a single V gene segment. An earlier analysis of about 600 of the donors called V segments functional above 56.7% productive rearrangements and segregating when the between-donor standard deviation exceeded 5%. A statistical classification framework was developed to diagnose cytomegalovirus status using the catalog of TCR beta chain sequences. In a later analysis, TCR nucleotide sequences were compared against IMGT/GENE-DB human TR gene sequences so that V and J genes could be assigned. Using the TCRdist pipeline, a later analysis assigned CDR3 sequences along with most-parsimonious VDJ recombination scenarios. In a later analysis, each TCR beta chain was defined by its CDR3 amino acid sequence together with its V-gene family, and reads lacking a unique V-gene family were excluded. A later analysis removed 592 highly shared, low-generation-probability nucleotide sequences to deal with suspected cross-contamination and a sequencing artifact. A later analysis calculated a clonal expansion index for each public chain from normalized within-repertoire ranks of inferred template counts. In a later analysis, generation probabilities were computed using a VDJ recombination model fitted to out-of-frame rearrangements, and the results were checked against IGoR. Hypergeometric tests were used in a later analysis to score TCR-TCR, TCR-HLA and TCR-CMV co-occurrence, with a repertoire-size bias correction applied to the TCR pairs. A later analysis estimated false discovery rates by permuting HLA or CMV assignments 20 times. A later analysis grouped co-occurring TCRs with DBSCAN, adding TCRdist sequence similarity when clustering within HLA-allele-positive subsets. Co-occurrence clustering excluded repertoires with fewer than 30,000 or more than 120,000 public chains, plus five with anomalous nucleotide sharing. TCRdb mirrors the immuneACCESS table, restricted to in-frame sequences. Some clones are absent from its copies; in checked studies, under half trace to an unresolved V gene, and the reason for the others is unknown. Clone size and the V and J calls come from that table; the DNA yielded D and trimming. This sample's clone table shows about 110,000 clones. 3% to 4.5% of the sample is in the top ten clones.

The data are from a study of cytomegalovirus exposure and HLA in healthy donors (dated by TCRdb to 2016 to 2017). Regarding the research as a whole: An earlier analysis of roughly 500 of the donors reported roughly 270 Gb of sequence data and some 120 million unique TCR beta sequences from roughly 180 million T cells. Approximately 300 gigabases of sequencing data and tens of millions of unique TCR sequences made up an early release that covered 640 HLA-typed donors. Of the 350 to 400 genotyped donors, approximately 82% fell in the genetic ancestry cluster associated with self-reported Caucasian donors. The study aimed to test whether signatures of past pathogen exposure could be identified by cataloging public T cell receptors. The study used immunosequencing to profile the T cell repertoires of hundreds of subjects and linked those repertoires to cytomegalovirus serostatus. Besides the first cohort of approximately 670 subjects, a separate validation cohort made up of roughly 130 different subjects was used. To predict cytomegalovirus infection status, the study combined high-throughput TCR immunosequencing, statistical association of individual TCRs with disease status, and machine learning. A later analysis re-analyzed previously published TCR beta repertoires from roughly 630 donors and added high-resolution HLA genotyping to study TCR occurrence patterns. The later analysis used no new phenotypic data to find candidate immune exposures, relying instead on TCR beta sequences and their occurrence across donors. An earlier analysis of some 500 of the donors used high-throughput TCR beta sequencing to judge whether each TCR beta V gene segment behaved as functional or pseudogenic. Donor age, sex, ethnicity and CMV serostatus were compiled together with the repertoire data. A later genetic analysis took genome-wide SNP genotypes for about three fifths of the 666 donors and used that subset as a discovery cohort. All discovery cohort repertoires had been generated on a single sequencing platform. Both class I and class II loci were covered by HLA typing, at four-digit resolution. Typing coverage varied by locus: 629-630 donors for A, B, C, DRB1 and DQB1; roughly 500 for DQA1; approximately 610 for DPA1; fewer than 480 for DPB1. Roughly five DR-DQ haplotypes were treated as single units for association and clustering because of strong linkage in the cohort. Among roughly 370 genotyped donors of the cohort, an average of 235,054 unique TCR beta nucleotide sequences were sequenced per donor, approximately 20% of them non-productive. Summary of the overall study and its limitations: A further reported finding was that TCR beta sequences accurately predicted the HLA-A and HLA-B alleles for most subjects in the first cohort. Correlated functional status among segregating V segments might be attributable to linkage disequilibrium, but an unknown experimental factor could not be ruled out. In an earlier analysis of roughly 560 of the donors, most TCR beta V segments were observed in productive rearrangements about 90% or about 30% of the time, broadly matching IMGT annotations. Assigning TCR associations to individual alleles was difficult when HLA alleles, especially DR and DQ, strongly co-occurred. Most CMV-associated TCR beta chains appeared to be HLA-restricted in a later analysis, and the HLA associations seemed to be driven largely by CMV exposure. In a later analysis, the rate of TCR association differed among HLA loci, with DRB1 alleles having the most associated TCRs and HLA-C alleles having the fewest. An association between a missense DCLRE1C variant and V-gene and J-gene trimming of TCR beta chains was found in a later genetic analysis and replicated in an independent cohort. Most TCR sequences were observed very rarely across donors, whereas some public TCRs were present in many individuals. Because some donors lacked HLA typing at each locus, the association tests relied only on the typed subset. In a later genetic analysis, fewer N-insertions in productive TCRs were reported among donors in an Asian-associated ancestry cluster than the approximately 670-donor mean. The classifier was reported to diagnose cytomegalovirus status with high specificity and sensitivity in both the original and validation cohorts. The study gave a list of 150 to 200 TCR beta chains associated with cytomegalovirus. Compared with equally common non-associated chains, HLA-associated TCR beta chains in a later analysis were more clonally expanded and had lower generation probabilities. Some IMGT-functional V segments, including TRBV6-2 and TRBV6-3, could not be distinguished by the 87-base-pair reads and were therefore excluded. In a later analysis, 15,000 to 20,000 TCR beta sequences were associated with specific HLA alleles at a false discovery rate of 0.05. A later analysis reported that several top co-occurrence clusters appeared linked to parvovirus B19, influenza, CMV and Epstein-Barr virus. Because counts were too low, under 20 rarely observed V segments, including chromosome 9 orphons, were left out of the earlier analysis of a few hundred of the donors. Presence/absence analyses assumed roughly uniform sequencing depth across donors, an assumption that may not hold. In vitro tests confirmed that a few of the cytomegalovirus-associated TCR beta chains recognize cytomegalovirus antigens. The authors suggested that the approach could potentially be generalized to other disease states and immunological phenotypes. Immune exposure information for the cohort was limited to CMV serostatus. This cohort had only TCR beta chains sequenced, and the lack of alpha or paired-chain data limited which features could be detected. A cluster of highly shared sequence variants was judged likely to represent a technical artifact of the sequencing pipeline.

The cohort was made up of about 610 healthy bone marrow donors. At the time of sampling, every cohort member was nominally healthy, though immune exposures that went unrecorded were likely present. The donor tested CMV seronegative and was one of the 352 seronegative cohort members. Every donor gave a peripheral blood sample, and the peripheral blood mononuclear cells from that sample were used for TCR beta sequencing. Genomic DNA was extracted from the blood cell samples with the Qiagen DNeasy Blood Extraction Kit. Sequenced input: PBMCs. The sequence is built from TRBV5-6 and TRBJ2-7, and possibly TRBD1, on 5 matching bases. The clonotype originates from a man aged 25-40 years in good health and CMV-seronegative. The DNA sequence reads TGTGCCAGCAGCTTTGGACAACCCATGGCCTACGAGCAGTACTTC. The translation is CASSFGQPMAYEQYF.